Below, 8 T cell receptor beta chains from the same sample are listed, as sequenced in a study of T-cell memory formation after mild COVID-19. Via MiXCR, TCRdb re-called the 5' RACE reads, giving one row per CDR3 protein. This sample has 470,000 or so distinct CDR3 sequences, with around 18% found just once. The sample was PBMCs or a T cell subset sorted from them (not recorded which). These receptors were taken from an adult woman who had mild COVID-19 (a few samples of this study predate the infection). Cell type and time point are not known.

The rearrangement joins TRBV4-1 to TRBJ1-5; D call uncertain. The germline gives CDR1 MGHRA, CDR2 YSYEKL. The V and J ends lost 4 bases and 2 bases respectively, with 12 bases between them. The CDR3 spans 15 residues. The chain's CDR3 is CASSPTISGNQPQHF. The CDR3 region has the DNA TGCGCCAGCAGCCCAACGATAAGTGGCAATCAGCCCCAGCATTTT.

This clonotype was seen just once. The gene calls are TRBV7-3 and TRBJ2-3, with TRBD2 identical over 8 bases. Unmatched junction bases numbered 11, after V lost 5 bases and J lost 4 bases. CDR1 and CDR2 from the germline V gene are SGHTA and FQGTGA. There are 16 residues in the CDR3. The DNA of the CDR3 is TGTGCCAGCAGCCCCGGGGGGGTCACGTCGGCAGATACGCAGTATTTT. Protein sequence: CASSPGGVTSADTQYF.

This clonotype was seen at least ten times. The chain carries TRBV4-2 and TRBJ2-1; TRBD2 matches at 11 bases. Germline CDR1 reads LGHNA; CDR2 reads YNFKEQ. The CDR3 covers 15 residues. V lost 0 bases and J lost 7; bases outside the gene matches: 2. For the CDR3, the DNA is TGTGCCAGCAGCCAAGATAGCGGGGGGGCAAATGAGCAGTTCTTC. It specifies CASSQDSGGANEQFF.

Remarks on this clonotype: The conserved final phenylalanine or tryptophan is absent from the CDR3, which likely points to a read error. The genes are TRBV11-3 and TRBJ1-1; D gene unclear. V was pared by 0 bases and J by 2 bases, with 4 bases between. Germline V gene sequence: CDR1 SGHNT, CDR2 YENEEA. This CDR3 has 13 amino acids. The CDR3 spells CASSLDRNTEAFI. The DNA for the CDR3 is TGTGCCAGCAGCTTAGACCGTAACACTGAAGCTTTCATT.

The V call is TRBV7-6, the J call TRBJ2-1; D is undetermined. The CDR3 sequence is 15 residues long. From germline, CDR1 is SGHVS and CDR2 FNYEAQ. V was pared by 1 base and J by 4 bases, with 11 bases between. The CDR3 loop is CASSLDSSNYNEQFF. CDR3 coding DNA: TGTGCCAGCAGCTTAGACAGCTCTAATTACAATGAGCAGTTCTTC.

In nucleotides, the CDR3 is TGTGCCAGCAGCACCCGGACAGGGCGGGTCGGGGAGCTGTTTTTT. Translation gives CASSTRTGRVGELFF. The chain has TRBV11-2 and TRBJ2-2; 8 bases align to TRBD1. V shed 5 bases and J 7 bases; nucleotides not matched to a gene: 9. This CDR3 has 15 amino acids. Germline V gives CDR1 SGHAT, CDR2 FQNNGV.

This rearrangement joins TRBV6-5 to TRBJ1-2; no firm D call. V was pared by 0 bases and J by 7 bases, with 9 bases between. This CDR3 region has 13 residues. In germline, CDR1 is MNHEY, CDR2 SVGAGI. CDR3 residues: CASSYSRTSGYTF. Written as DNA, the CDR3 is TGTGCCAGCAGTTACTCGCGGACTAGTGGCTACACCTTC.

There are a few counts of this clonotype. The chain links TRBV6-5 to TRBJ2-6; possibly TRBD1 or TRBD2 for D (5 bases each). CDR1 MNHEY and CDR2 SVGAGI come from the germline V gene. The V gene lost 6 bases and the J gene lost 0 bases, with 12 bases spanning the gap. The CDR3 sequence is 16 residues long. The CDR3 region has the DNA TGTGCCAGCAGACCCGGGACGTACTCTGGGGCCAACGTCCTGACTTTC. Translated: CASRPGTYSGANVLTF.